This T cell receptor beta chain was sequenced during a study of shared clonotypes between healthy human individuals. Study findings and constraints: Incompleteness in sorted-subset sequencing, despite large depth, was shown by rarefaction. Non-shared clonotypes showed lower generation probabilities than clonotypes common to all four donors.

A remark on this clone: Its antigen is not known.

Germline V lookup: CDR1 ENHRY, CDR2 SYGVKD. CDR3 length: 13 amino acids. The V segment lost 10 bases and the J segment 7 bases; nucleotides outside the gene matches: 9. None of the donors, who were healthy HIV-negative adults, had recently had acute infections or vaccinations. Clones were sequenced by immunoSEQ multiplex PCR, and TCRdb holds only the in-frame ones, with some missing. The sample yields some 1.5 million clones, under 99% seen once. This receptor was taken from a man aged 25 to 40 in good health. Material for sequencing was naive CD4+ T cells sorted from blood. As to subset: CD45RA+ positively selected. The V and J genes are TRBV10-3 and TRBJ1-2; 10 positions match TRBD1. In DNA, the CDR3 is TGTGCCAGCACTAAAGACAGGGGGCCTGGCTACACCTTC. Translated: CASTKDRGPGYTF.